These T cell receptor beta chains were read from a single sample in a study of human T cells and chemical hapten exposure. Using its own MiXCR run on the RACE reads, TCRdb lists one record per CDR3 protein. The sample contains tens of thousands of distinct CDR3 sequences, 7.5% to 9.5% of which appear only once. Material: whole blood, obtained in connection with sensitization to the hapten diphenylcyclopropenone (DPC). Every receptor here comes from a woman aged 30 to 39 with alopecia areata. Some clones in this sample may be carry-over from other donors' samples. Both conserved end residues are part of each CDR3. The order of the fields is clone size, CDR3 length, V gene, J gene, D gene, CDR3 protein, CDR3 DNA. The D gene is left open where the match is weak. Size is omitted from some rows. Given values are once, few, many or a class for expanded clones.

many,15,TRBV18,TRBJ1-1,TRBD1,CASSPVTGGNTEAFF,TGTGCCAGCTCACCCGTCACAGGGGGGAACACTGAAGCTTTCTTT
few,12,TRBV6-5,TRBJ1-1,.,CASSYSKGKAFF,TGTGCCAGCAGTTACTCGAAGGGGAAAGCTTTCTTT
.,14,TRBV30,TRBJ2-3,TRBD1,CAWARDRASDTQYF,TGTGCCTGGGCCCGGGACAGGGCTTCAGATACGCAGTATTTT
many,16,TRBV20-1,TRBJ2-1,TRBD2,CSARGLAGGQYSEQFF,TGCAGTGCTAGGGGACTAGCGGGGGGCCAGTATAGTGAGCAGTTCTTC
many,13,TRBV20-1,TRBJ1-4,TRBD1,CSAARTGPLELFF,TGCAGTGCTGCACGGACAGGTCCCTTGGAACTGTTTTTT
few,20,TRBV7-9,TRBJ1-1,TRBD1,CASSQRLYRQGHYLNTEAFF,TGTGCCAGCAGCCAGCGACTATATCGACAGGGTCACTATTTGAACACTGAAGCTTTCTTT
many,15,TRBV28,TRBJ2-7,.,CASSPLNPRGYEQYF,TGTGCCAGCAGTCCCCTGAACCCAAGGGGCTACGAGCAGTACTTC
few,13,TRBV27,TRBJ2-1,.,CASSLGSYNEQFF,TGTGCCAGCAGTTTAGGGTCCTACAATGAGCAGTTCTTC
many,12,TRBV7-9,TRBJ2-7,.,CASSLALVGQYF,TGTGCCAGCAGCTTAGCTTTGGTCGGGCAGTACTTC
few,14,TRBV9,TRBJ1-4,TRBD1,CASSTGGSREKLFF,TGTGCCAGCAGCACAGGGGGGTCGCGTGAAAAACTGTTTTTT
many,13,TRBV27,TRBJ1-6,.,CASSPGVGWSLHF,TGTGCCAGCAGTCCGGGTGTAGGGTGGTCCCTCCACTTT
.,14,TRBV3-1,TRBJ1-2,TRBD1,CASSPDRAPYGYTF,TGTGCCAGCAGCCCGGACAGGGCTCCCTATGGCTACACCTTC
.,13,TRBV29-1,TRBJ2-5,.,CSTIQGWRETQYF,TGCAGTACTATACAGGGTTGGAGGGAGACCCAGTACTTC
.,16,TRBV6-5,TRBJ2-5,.,CASSYSSGGFGETQYF,TGTGCCAGCAGTTACTCTTCCGGGGGCTTCGGCGAGACCCAGTACTTC
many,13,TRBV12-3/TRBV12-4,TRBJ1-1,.,CASSFSMNTEAFF,TGTGCCAGCAGTTTTTCGATGAACACTGAAGCTTTCTTT
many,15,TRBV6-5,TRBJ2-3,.,CASRQPGASTDTQYF,TGTGCCAGCAGACAGCCGGGGGCGAGCACAGATACGCAGTATTTT
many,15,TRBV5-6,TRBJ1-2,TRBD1,CASSGTGTDIYGYTF,TGTGCCAGCAGCGGAACCGGGACAGATATATATGGCTACACCTTC
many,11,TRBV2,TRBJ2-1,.,CASSEGTTEFF,TGTGCCAGCAGTGAAGGGACTACTGAGTTCTTC
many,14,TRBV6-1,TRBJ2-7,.,CASSESKWRYEQYF,TGTGCCAGCAGTGAATCGAAGTGGCGCTACGAGCAGTACTTC
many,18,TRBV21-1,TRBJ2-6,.,CASSKGVRGAIGANVLTF,TGTGCCAGCAGCAAAGGTGTAAGGGGCGCGATTGGGGCCAACGTCCTGACTTTC
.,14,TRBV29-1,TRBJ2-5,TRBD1,CSAVPRDSQETQYF,TGCAGCGCCGTACCCCGGGACAGTCAAGAGACCCAGTACTTC
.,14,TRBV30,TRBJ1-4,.,CALQSGSGEEKLFF,TGTGCCCTGCAATCGGGCTCCGGCGAAGAAAAACTGTTTTTT
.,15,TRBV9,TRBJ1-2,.,CASSGGGLTNYGYTF,TGTGCCAGCAGCGGGGGGGGACTTACTAACTATGGCTACACCTTC
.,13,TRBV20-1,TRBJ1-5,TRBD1,CSGQGAINQPQHF,TGCAGTGGACAGGGGGCGATCAATCAGCCCCAGCATTTT
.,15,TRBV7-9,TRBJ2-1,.,CASSLSGSSYNEQFF,TGTGCCAGCAGCTTATCGGGGAGCTCCTACAATGAGCAGTTCTTC
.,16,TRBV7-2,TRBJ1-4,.,CASSLEFNRVGEKLFF,TGTGCCAGCAGCTTAGAATTCAACAGGGTCGGGGAAAAACTGTTTTTT
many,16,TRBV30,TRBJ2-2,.,CAWSVLGRVNTGELFF,TGTGCCTGGAGTGTTCTGGGCAGGGTTAACACCGGGGAGCTGTTTTTT
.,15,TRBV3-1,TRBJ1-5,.,CASSQDQSALQPQHF,TGTGCCAGCAGCCAAGATCAAAGTGCCTTACAGCCCCAGCATTTT
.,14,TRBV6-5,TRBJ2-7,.,CASNPTISSDEQYF,TGTGCCAGCAATCCGACAATTAGCTCCGACGAGCAGTACTTC
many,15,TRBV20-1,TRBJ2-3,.,CSARDAGQVRDTQYF,TGCAGTGCTAGAGATGCAGGACAAGTGCGAGATACGCAGTATTTT
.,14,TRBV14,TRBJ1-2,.,CASSQDYTGYGYTF,TGTGCCAGCAGCCAAGACTATACAGGCTATGGCTACACCTTC